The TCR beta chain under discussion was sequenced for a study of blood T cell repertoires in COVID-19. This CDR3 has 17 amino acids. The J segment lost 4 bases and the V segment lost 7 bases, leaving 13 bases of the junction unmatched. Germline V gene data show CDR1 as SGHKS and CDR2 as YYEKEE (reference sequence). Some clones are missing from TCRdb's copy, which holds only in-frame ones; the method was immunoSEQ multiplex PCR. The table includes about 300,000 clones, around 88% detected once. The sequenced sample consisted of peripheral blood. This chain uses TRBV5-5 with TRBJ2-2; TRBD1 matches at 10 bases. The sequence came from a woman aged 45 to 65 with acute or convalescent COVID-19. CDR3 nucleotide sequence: TGTGCCAGCCGACAACTGGGGGGACAGGGGTTCACCGGGGAGCTGTTTTTT. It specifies CASRQLGGQGFTGELFF.